Reported below is one T cell receptor beta chain. V was clipped by 4 bases and J by 8 bases; unmatched bases: 5. The germline gives CDR1 MNHEY, CDR2 SVGEGT. The CDR3 contains 14 residues. This entry is derived from a study of blood T cell repertoires in COVID-19. Study context: PBMCs, B-cell-depleted T cells, or T cells provided the cDNA or gDNA that made up the material.

Some clones are missing from TCRdb's copy, which holds only in-frame ones; the method was immunoSEQ multiplex PCR. The sample has about 170,000 clones, roughly 87% seen once. The V and J genes are TRBV6-2 or TRBV6-3 and TRBJ2-1, with TRBD2 identical over 10 bases. The receptor comes from an older woman with acute or convalescent COVID-19. Sequences were obtained from peripheral blood. In DNA, the CDR3 is TGTGCCAGCAGTTCTAGCGGGAGTCGGGATGAGCAGTTCTTC. It is translated as CASSSSGSRDEQFF.